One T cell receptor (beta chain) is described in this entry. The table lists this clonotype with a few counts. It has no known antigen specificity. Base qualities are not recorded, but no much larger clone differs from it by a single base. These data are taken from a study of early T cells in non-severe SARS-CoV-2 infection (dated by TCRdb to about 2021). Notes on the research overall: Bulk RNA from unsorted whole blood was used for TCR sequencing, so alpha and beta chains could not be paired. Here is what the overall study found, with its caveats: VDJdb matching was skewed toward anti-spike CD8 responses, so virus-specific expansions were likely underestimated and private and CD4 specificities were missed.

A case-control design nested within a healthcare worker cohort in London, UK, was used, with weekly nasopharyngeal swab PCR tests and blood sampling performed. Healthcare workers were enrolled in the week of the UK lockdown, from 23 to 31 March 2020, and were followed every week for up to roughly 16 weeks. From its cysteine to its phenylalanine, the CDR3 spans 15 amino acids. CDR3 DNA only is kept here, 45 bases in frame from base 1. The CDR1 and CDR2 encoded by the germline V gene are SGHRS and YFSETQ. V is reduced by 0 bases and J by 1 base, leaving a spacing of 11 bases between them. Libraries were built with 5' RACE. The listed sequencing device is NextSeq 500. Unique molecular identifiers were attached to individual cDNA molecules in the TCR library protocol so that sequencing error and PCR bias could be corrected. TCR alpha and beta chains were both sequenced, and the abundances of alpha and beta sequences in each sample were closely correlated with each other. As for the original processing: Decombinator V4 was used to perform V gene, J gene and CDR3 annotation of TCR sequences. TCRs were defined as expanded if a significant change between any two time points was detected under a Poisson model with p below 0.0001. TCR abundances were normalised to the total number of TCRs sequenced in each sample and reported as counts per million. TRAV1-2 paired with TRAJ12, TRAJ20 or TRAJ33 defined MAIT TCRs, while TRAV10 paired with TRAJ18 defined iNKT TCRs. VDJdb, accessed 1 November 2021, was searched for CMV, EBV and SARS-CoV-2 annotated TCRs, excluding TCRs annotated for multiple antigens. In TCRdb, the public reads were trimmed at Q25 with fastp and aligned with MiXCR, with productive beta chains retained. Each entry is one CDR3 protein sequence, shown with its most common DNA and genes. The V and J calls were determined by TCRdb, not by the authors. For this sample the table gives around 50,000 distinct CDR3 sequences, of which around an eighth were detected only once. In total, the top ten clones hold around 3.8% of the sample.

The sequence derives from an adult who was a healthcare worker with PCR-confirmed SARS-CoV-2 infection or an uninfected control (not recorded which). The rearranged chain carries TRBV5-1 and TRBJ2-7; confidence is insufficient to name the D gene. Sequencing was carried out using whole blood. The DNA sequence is TGCGCCAGCAGCTTGGAGTTACGGTTGTCCTACGAGCAGTACTTC. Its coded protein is CASSLELRLSYEQYF.